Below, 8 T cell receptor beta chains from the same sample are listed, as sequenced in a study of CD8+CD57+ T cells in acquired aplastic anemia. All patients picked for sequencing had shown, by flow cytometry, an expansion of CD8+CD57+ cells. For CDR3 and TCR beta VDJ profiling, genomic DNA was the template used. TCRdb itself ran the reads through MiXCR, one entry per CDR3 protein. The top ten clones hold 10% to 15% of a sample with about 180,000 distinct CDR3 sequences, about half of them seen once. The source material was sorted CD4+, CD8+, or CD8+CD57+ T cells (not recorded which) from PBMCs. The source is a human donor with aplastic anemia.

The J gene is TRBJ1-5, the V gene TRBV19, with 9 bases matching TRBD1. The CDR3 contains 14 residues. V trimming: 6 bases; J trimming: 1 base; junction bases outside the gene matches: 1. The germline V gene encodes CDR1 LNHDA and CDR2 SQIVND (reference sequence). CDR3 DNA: TGTGCCAGTAGACAGGGGGCGAGCAATCAGCCCCAGCATTTT. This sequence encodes CASRQGASNQPQHF. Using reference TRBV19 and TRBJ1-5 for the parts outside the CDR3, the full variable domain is DGGITQSPKYLFRKEGQNVTLSCEQNLNHDAMYWYRQDPGQGLRLIYYSQIVNDFQKGDIAEGYSVSREKKESFPLTVTSAQKNPTAFYLCASRQGASNQPQHFGDGTRLSIL.

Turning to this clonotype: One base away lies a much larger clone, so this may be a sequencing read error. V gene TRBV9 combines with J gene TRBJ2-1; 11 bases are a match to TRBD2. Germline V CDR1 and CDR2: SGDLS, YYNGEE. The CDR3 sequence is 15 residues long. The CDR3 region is CASSVGSGGAGEQLF. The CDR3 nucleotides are TGTGCCAGCAGCGTAGGTAGCGGGGGGGCGGGTGAGCAGCTCTTC.

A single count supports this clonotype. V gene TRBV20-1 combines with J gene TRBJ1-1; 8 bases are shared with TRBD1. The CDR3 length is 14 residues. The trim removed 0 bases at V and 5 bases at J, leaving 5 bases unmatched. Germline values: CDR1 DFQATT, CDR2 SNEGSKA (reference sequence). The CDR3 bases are TGCAGTGCTAGAGATCGCAGGGGGCAGACTGAAGCTTTCTTT. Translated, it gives CSARDRRGQTEAFF.

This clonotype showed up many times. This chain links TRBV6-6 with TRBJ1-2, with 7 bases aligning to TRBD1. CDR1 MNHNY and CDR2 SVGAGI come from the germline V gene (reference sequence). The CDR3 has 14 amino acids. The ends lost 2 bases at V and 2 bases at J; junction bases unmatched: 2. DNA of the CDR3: TGTGCCAGCAGTTACACACAGGGGAACTATGGCTACACCTTC. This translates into CASSYTQGNYGYTF.

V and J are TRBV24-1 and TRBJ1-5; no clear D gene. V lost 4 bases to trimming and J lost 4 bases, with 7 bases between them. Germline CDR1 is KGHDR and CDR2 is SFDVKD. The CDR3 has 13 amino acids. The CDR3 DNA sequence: TGTGCCACCAGTGACAATCGGAATCAGCCCCAGCATTTT. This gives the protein CATSDNRNQPQHF.

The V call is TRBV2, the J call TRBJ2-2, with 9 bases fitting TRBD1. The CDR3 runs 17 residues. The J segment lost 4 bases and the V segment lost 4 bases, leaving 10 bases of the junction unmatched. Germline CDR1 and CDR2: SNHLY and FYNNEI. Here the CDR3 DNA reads TGTGCCAGCAGTGTCCCTGCCGGACAGGGGTTCACCGGGGAGCTGTTTTTT. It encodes CASSVPAGQGFTGELFF.

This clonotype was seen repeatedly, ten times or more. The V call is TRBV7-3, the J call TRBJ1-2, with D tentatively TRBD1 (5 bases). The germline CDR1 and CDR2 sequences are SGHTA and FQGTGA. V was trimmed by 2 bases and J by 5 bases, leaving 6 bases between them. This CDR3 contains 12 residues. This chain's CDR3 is CASSLQGYGYTF. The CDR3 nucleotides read TGTGCCAGCAGCTTACAGGGATATGGCTACACCTTC.

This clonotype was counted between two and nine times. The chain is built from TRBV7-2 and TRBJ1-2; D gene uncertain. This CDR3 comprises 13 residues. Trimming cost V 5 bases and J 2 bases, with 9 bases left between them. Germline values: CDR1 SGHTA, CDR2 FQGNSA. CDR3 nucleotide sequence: TGTGCCAGCAGCCCGGGTCGAAACTATGGCTACACCTTC. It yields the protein CASSPGRNYGYTF.